The rows below give T cell receptor beta chains drawn from one sample of a study of cytomegalovirus exposure and HLA in healthy donors. Using immunoSEQ multiplex PCR, the repertoire was profiled, and TCRdb retains in-frame clones only, with some absent. Of more than 140,000 clones listed, around 79% are singletons. The sequenced sample was PBMCs. The receptors originated from a male donor in good health and CMV-seronegative. CDR3s include the opening cysteine and the closing phenylalanine or tryptophan. The D gene is left open where the match is weak. Rows may omit the clone size; those that give it use once, few, many or a size class.

V gene: TRBV19
J gene: TRBJ2-3
D gene: NA
clone size: NA
CDR3 DNA: TGTGCCAGTAGTATAGACAGGGGTGGAGATACGCAGTATTTT
CDR3 protein: CASSIDRGGDTQYF

V gene: TRBV6-1
J gene: TRBJ1-1
D gene: NA
clone size: NA
CDR3 DNA: TGTGCCAGCAGTGCCGTGAGGATTACCTCGAACACTGAAGCTTTCTTT
CDR3 protein: CASSAVRITSNTEAFF

V gene: TRBV6-6
J gene: TRBJ2-1
D gene: TRBD1
clone size: few
CDR3 DNA: TGTGCCAGCAGACCCGGACAGGGATATCCAATCCAGTTCTTC
CDR3 protein: CASRPGQGYPIQFF

V gene: TRBV9
J gene: TRBJ1-1
D gene: NA
clone size: NA
CDR3 DNA: TGTGCCAGCAGCGTAGCGACAGGTAGGAACACTGAAGCTTTCTTT
CDR3 protein: CASSVATGRNTEAFF

V gene: TRBV4-1
J gene: TRBJ2-5
D gene: NA
clone size: NA
CDR3 DNA: TGCGCCAGCAGCCAAGATTCCCAGGCACAAGAGACCCAGTACTTC
CDR3 protein: CASSQDSQAQETQYF

V gene: TRBV9
J gene: TRBJ1-2
D gene: NA
clone size: NA
CDR3 DNA: TGTGCCAGCAGCGTAGTGGGGGGTCCTTATGGCTACACCTTC
CDR3 protein: CASSVVGGPYGYTF

V gene: TRBV7-3
J gene: TRBJ1-2
D gene: NA
clone size: NA
CDR3 DNA: TGTGCCAGCAGCCCGGGCAGGGATAACTATGGCTACACCTTC
CDR3 protein: CASSPGRDNYGYTF

V gene: TRBV30
J gene: TRBJ2-1
D gene: TRBD2
clone size: once
CDR3 DNA: TGTGCCTGGAGTGTCCAGCGGGACCACAATGAGCAGTTCTTC
CDR3 protein: CAWSVQRDHNEQFF

V gene: TRBV6-6
J gene: TRBJ1-2
D gene: TRBD1
clone size: NA
CDR3 DNA: TGTGCCAGCACCATGGGACAGGGCTATGGCTACACCTTC
CDR3 protein: CASTMGQGYGYTF

V gene: TRBV6-5
J gene: TRBJ1-6
D gene: TRBD1
clone size: few
CDR3 DNA: TGTGCCAGCAGTCAGGGGGCGGGTAATTCACCCCTCCACTTT
CDR3 protein: CASSQGAGNSPLHF

V gene: TRBV27
J gene: TRBJ2-3
D gene: TRBD2
clone size: NA
CDR3 DNA: TGTGCCAGCAGTTTCAGCGGGGCCAATCGATTTAGCACAGATACGCAGTATTTT
CDR3 protein: CASSFSGANRFSTDTQYF

V gene: TRBV18
J gene: TRBJ1-2
D gene: NA
clone size: NA
CDR3 DNA: TGTGCCAGCTCACCACTGCTACAGAAGACTAACTATGGCTACACCTTC
CDR3 protein: CASSPLLQKTNYGYTF

V gene: TRBV6-6
J gene: TRBJ1-5
D gene: TRBD1
clone size: NA
CDR3 DNA: TGTGCCAGCAGTGACGGACAGGGGGGCCAGCCCCAGCATTTT
CDR3 protein: CASSDGQGGQPQHF

V gene: TRBV5-6
J gene: TRBJ2-7
D gene: TRBD2
clone size: NA
CDR3 DNA: TGTGCCAGCAGCTCGTCCCCGGGACTAGCGAGCGAGCAGTACTTC
CDR3 protein: CASSSSPGLASEQYF

V gene: TRBV5-4
J gene: TRBJ2-5
D gene: TRBD1
clone size: NA
CDR3 DNA: TGTGCCAGCAGCTTGGCGTCTCGACAGGGTCCGCAAGAGACCCAGTACTTC
CDR3 protein: CASSLASRQGPQETQYF

V gene: TRBV5-4
J gene: TRBJ1-2
D gene: TRBD1
clone size: medium-sized
CDR3 DNA: TGTGCCAGCAGTCCAGGACAGGGGACGTCTAACTATGGCTACACCTTC
CDR3 protein: CASSPGQGTSNYGYTF

V gene: TRBV7-9
J gene: TRBJ2-2
D gene: TRBD2
clone size: NA
CDR3 DNA: TGTTCCAGCAGCTTAGGTCTAGCGGGAAACACCGGGGAGCTGTTTTTT
CDR3 protein: CSSSLGLAGNTGELFF

V gene: TRBV7-3
J gene: TRBJ1-1
D gene: NA
clone size: NA
CDR3 DNA: TGTGCCAGCAGCTTAATGGGCGACCCATACACTGAAGCTTTCTTT
CDR3 protein: CASSLMGDPYTEAFF

V gene: TRBV11-3
J gene: TRBJ2-1
D gene: NA
clone size: NA
CDR3 DNA: TGTGCCAGCAGCTGGACTTGGAGCTCCTACAATGAGCAGTTCTTC
CDR3 protein: CASSWTWSSYNEQFF

V gene: TRBV7-6
J gene: TRBJ1-2
D gene: NA
clone size: NA
CDR3 DNA: TGTGCCAGCAGCTTAGATGGTTACCGGGACTACACCTTC
CDR3 protein: CASSLDGYRDYTF

V gene: TRBV19
J gene: TRBJ1-1
D gene: TRBD1
clone size: few
CDR3 DNA: TGTGCCAGTAGTATAGAGACAGGGAGCCACACTGAAGCTTTCTTT
CDR3 protein: CASSIETGSHTEAFF

V gene: TRBV19
J gene: TRBJ1-3
D gene: TRBD1
clone size: few
CDR3 DNA: TGTGCCAGTAGTGGAGGGACAGCTGGAAACACCATATATTTT
CDR3 protein: CASSGGTAGNTIYF

V gene: TRBV7-2
J gene: TRBJ2-5
D gene: TRBD2
clone size: NA
CDR3 DNA: TGTGCCAGCAGCTTTCTCCCGGGACTAGCGGGGGGGACCCAAGAGACCCAGTACTTC
CDR3 protein: CASSFLPGLAGGTQETQYF

V gene: TRBV30
J gene: TRBJ2-3
D gene: NA
clone size: once
CDR3 DNA: TGTGCCTGGAGTGTGGACTACACCAACGAGTTCACAGATACGCAGTATTTT
CDR3 protein: CAWSVDYTNEFTDTQYF

V gene: TRBV5-1
J gene: TRBJ1-1
D gene: TRBD1
clone size: NA
CDR3 DNA: TGCGCCAGCAGCCCGGGGACAGGGAACACTGAAGCTTTCTTT
CDR3 protein: CASSPGTGNTEAFF

V gene: TRBV4-1
J gene: TRBJ2-3
D gene: NA
clone size: NA
CDR3 DNA: TGCGCCAGCAGCCAAGGGTGGGGGGGCACAGATACGCAGTATTTT
CDR3 protein: CASSQGWGGTDTQYF

V gene: TRBV19
J gene: TRBJ1-3
D gene: TRBD1
clone size: NA
CDR3 DNA: TGTGCCAGTAGTTCGCAACAGGGGGCGGCCTCTGGAAACACCATATATTTT
CDR3 protein: CASSSQQGAASGNTIYF

V gene: TRBV7-3
J gene: TRBJ2-2
D gene: TRBD2
clone size: NA
CDR3 DNA: TGTGCCAGCAGCCCTAGCGGGAGGGGAACCGGGGAGCTGTTTTTT
CDR3 protein: CASSPSGRGTGELFF

V gene: TRBV4-3
J gene: TRBJ1-1
D gene: NA
clone size: few
CDR3 DNA: TGCGCCAGCAGCCTATACAGGAACACTGAAGCTTTCTTT
CDR3 protein: CASSLYRNTEAFF

V gene: TRBV5-4
J gene: TRBJ1-1
D gene: NA
clone size: few
CDR3 DNA: TGTGCCAGCAGCGACGACAGGAGGAACACTGAAGCTTTCTTT
CDR3 protein: CASSDDRRNTEAFF

V gene: TRBV7-2
J gene: TRBJ1-5
D gene: NA
clone size: NA
CDR3 DNA: TGTGCCAGCAGCTTAATAGGGGATCAGCCCCAGCATTTT
CDR3 protein: CASSLIGDQPQHF

V gene: TRBV11-2
J gene: TRBJ2-3
D gene: TRBD1
clone size: NA
CDR3 DNA: TGTGCCAGCAGCTTGGACAGGGGCACAGATACGCAGTATTTT
CDR3 protein: CASSLDRGTDTQYF

V gene: TRBV11-3
J gene: TRBJ1-3
D gene: NA
clone size: once
CDR3 DNA: TGTGCCAGCAGCCCGGACACTGGAAACACCATATATTTT
CDR3 protein: CASSPDTGNTIYF

V gene: TRBV4-3
J gene: TRBJ1-6
D gene: TRBD1
clone size: NA
CDR3 DNA: TGCGCCAGCAGCCAAGATCACAGGGGGAATTCACCCCTCCACTTT
CDR3 protein: CASSQDHRGNSPLHF

V gene: TRBV5-6
J gene: TRBJ1-1
D gene: TRBD1
clone size: NA
CDR3 DNA: TGTGCCAGCAGCTCGGGACAGCCTGGTGGAGAAGCTTTCTTT
CDR3 protein: CASSSGQPGGEAFF

V gene: TRBV11-3
J gene: TRBJ2-5
D gene: TRBD2
clone size: once
CDR3 DNA: TGTGCCAGCAGCCGAAAGCGGGCTAGCGGGGGGACCCAGTACCAAGAGACCCAGTACTTC
CDR3 protein: CASSRKRASGGTQYQETQYF

V gene: TRBV14
J gene: TRBJ1-2
D gene: TRBD1
clone size: NA
CDR3 DNA: TGTGCCAGCAGCCAAGTAACAGGGGACTATGGCTACACCTTC
CDR3 protein: CASSQVTGDYGYTF

V gene: TRBV6-6
J gene: TRBJ1-5
D gene: TRBD1
clone size: NA
CDR3 DNA: TGTGCCAGCAGTCGACAGGGAAAGGGAAATCAGCCCCAGCATTTT
CDR3 protein: CASSRQGKGNQPQHF

V gene: TRBV18
J gene: TRBJ2-5
D gene: TRBD1
clone size: NA
CDR3 DNA: TGTGCCAGCTCACGACCTCGGAGCGGGACAGGGGGCAGAGAGACCCAGTACTTC
CDR3 protein: CASSRPRSGTGGRETQYF

V gene: TRBV19
J gene: TRBJ2-1
D gene: TRBD1
clone size: NA
CDR3 DNA: TGTGCCAGTAGTATCCACAGGGGTGAGCAGTTCTTC
CDR3 protein: CASSIHRGEQFF

V gene: TRBV18
J gene: TRBJ1-4
D gene: NA
clone size: NA
CDR3 DNA: TGTGCCAGCTCACGCGTAGGGGCTGCGGCTAATGAAAAACTGTTTTTT
CDR3 protein: CASSRVGAAANEKLFF

V gene: TRBV20-1
J gene: TRBJ2-1
D gene: NA
clone size: NA
CDR3 DNA: TGCAGTGCTATGGAGCGGAATGAGCAGTTCTTC
CDR3 protein: CSAMERNEQFF

V gene: TRBV7-9
J gene: TRBJ2-1
D gene: NA
clone size: NA
CDR3 DNA: TGTGCCAGCAGCTTATCGCAGGGGAAGGAGAATGAGCAGTTCTTC
CDR3 protein: CASSLSQGKENEQFF

V gene: TRBV19
J gene: TRBJ2-1
D gene: TRBD2
clone size: NA
CDR3 DNA: TGTGCCAGTAGTATAGAGTCGCTAGCGGGGAACAATGAGCAGTTCTTC
CDR3 protein: CASSIESLAGNNEQFF

V gene: TRBV19
J gene: TRBJ1-2
D gene: NA
clone size: few
CDR3 DNA: TGTGCCAGTAAGGGGGATTGGTCTGGCTACACCTTC
CDR3 protein: CASKGDWSGYTF

V gene: TRBV7-9
J gene: TRBJ2-7
D gene: NA
clone size: NA
CDR3 DNA: TGTGCCAGCAGCTTAGTAACCTACGAGCAGTACTTC
CDR3 protein: CASSLVTYEQYF

V gene: TRBV29-1
J gene: TRBJ2-3
D gene: NA
clone size: once
CDR3 DNA: TGCAGCGCAGTAGCGGCAGGGAGCACAGATACGCAGTATTTT
CDR3 protein: CSAVAAGSTDTQYF

V gene: TRBV6-6
J gene: TRBJ2-7
D gene: TRBD2
clone size: NA
CDR3 DNA: TGTGCCAGCACCCCCCGGGCGGGAGATCTTTACGAGCAGTACTTC
CDR3 protein: CASTPRAGDLYEQYF

V gene: TRBV6-6
J gene: TRBJ1-6
D gene: NA
clone size: NA
CDR3 DNA: TGTGCCAGCAGTGCGCAGGGCTCTAATTCACCCCTCCACTTT
CDR3 protein: CASSAQGSNSPLHF

V gene: TRBV7-2
J gene: TRBJ1-2
D gene: TRBD1
clone size: NA
CDR3 DNA: TGTGCCAGCAGCCTCGGACAGGGCAGCTATGGCTACACCTTC
CDR3 protein: CASSLGQGSYGYTF

V gene: TRBV7-8
J gene: TRBJ1-1
D gene: NA
clone size: NA
CDR3 DNA: TGTGCCAGCAGCTTAGTTGGGCAGGGTCGAAGGGGTGAAGCTTTCTTT
CDR3 protein: CASSLVGQGRRGEAFF

V gene: TRBV7-9
J gene: TRBJ1-1
D gene: NA
clone size: once
CDR3 DNA: TGTGCCAGCAGCACCGGAGTCGGGAGGGCGGGGGAAGCTTTCTTT
CDR3 protein: CASSTGVGRAGEAFF

V gene: TRBV9
J gene: TRBJ2-1
D gene: TRBD2
clone size: NA
CDR3 DNA: TGTGCCAGCAGCGTACGACTAGCGGGAGACACCTACAATGAGCAGTTCTTC
CDR3 protein: CASSVRLAGDTYNEQFF

V gene: TRBV15
J gene: TRBJ1-1
D gene: NA
clone size: NA
CDR3 DNA: TGTGCCACCAGCAGCCCCCCGGGGAACCAGGGAGGAGCTTTCTTT
CDR3 protein: CATSSPPGNQGGAFF